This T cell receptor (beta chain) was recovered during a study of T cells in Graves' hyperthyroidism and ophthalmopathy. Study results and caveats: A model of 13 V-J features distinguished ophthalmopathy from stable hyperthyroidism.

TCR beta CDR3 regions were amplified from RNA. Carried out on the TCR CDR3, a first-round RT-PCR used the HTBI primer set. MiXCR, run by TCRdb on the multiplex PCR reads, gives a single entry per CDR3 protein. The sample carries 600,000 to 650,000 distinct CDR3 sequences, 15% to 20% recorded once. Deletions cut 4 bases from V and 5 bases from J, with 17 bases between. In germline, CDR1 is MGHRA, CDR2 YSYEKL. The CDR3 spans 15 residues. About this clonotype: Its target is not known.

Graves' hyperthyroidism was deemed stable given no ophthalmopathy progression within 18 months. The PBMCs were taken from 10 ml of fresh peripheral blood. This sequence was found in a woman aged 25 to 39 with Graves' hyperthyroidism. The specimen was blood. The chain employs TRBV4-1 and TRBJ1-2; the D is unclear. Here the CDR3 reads CASSLTSREGYGYTF. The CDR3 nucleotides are TGCGCCAGCAGCCTAACTTCTAGGGAAGGGTATGGCTACACCTTC.